The 30 T cell receptor beta chains below all came from one sample that was sequenced in a study of blood T cell repertoires in COVID-19. Generated by immunoSEQ multiplex PCR, the TCRdb table keeps only in-frame clones and is missing some. Here the sample spans 200,000 to 300,000 clones, less than 90% being singletons. Sequenced material: peripheral blood. The source of these receptors is a middle-aged woman who had recovered from COVID-19.

V and J are TRBV29-1 and TRBJ2-5; D uncertain. V lost 3 bases to trimming and J lost 4 bases, with 9 bases between them. The CDR3 extends over 12 amino acids. Germline loops: CDR1 SQVTM, CDR2 ANQGSEA. CDR3 region: CSVDVALETQYF. CDR3 nucleotides: TGCAGCGTTGACGTGGCTCTAGAGACCCAGTACTTC. The whole variable domain, filled in from reference TRBV29-1 and TRBJ2-5, reads SAVISQKPSRDICQRGTSLTIQCQVDSQVTMMFWYRQQPGQSLTLIATANQGSEATYESGFVIDKFPISRPNLTFSTLTVSNMSPEDSSIYLCSVDVALETQYFGPGTRLLVL.

The chain is built from TRBV11-2 and TRBJ2-5; TRBD1 might be the D (6 bases). V was pared by 5 bases and J by 8 bases, with 27 bases between. CDR1 SGHAT and CDR2 FQNNGV come from the germline V gene. The CDR3 sequence is 17 residues long. CDR3 sequence: CASSPRFLGTWGGTQYF. The DNA for the CDR3 is TGTGCCAGCAGCCCCCGTTTTTTAGGGACATGGGGCGGAACCCAGTACTTC.

The chain couples TRBV28 to TRBJ1-5; tentative D call: TRBD1 (5 bases). With 2 bases removed from V and 0 bases from J, the gap between germline ends came to 8 bases. Germline lookup yields CDR1 MDHEN and CDR2 SYDVKM. The CDR3 is 15 residues long. CDR3 amino acids: CASSLTGDSNQPQHF. The DNA for the CDR3 is TGTGCCAGCAGTTTAACGGGGGATAGCAATCAGCCCCAGCATTTT.

The V gene is TRBV5-4, the J gene TRBJ2-1, with TRBD1 identical over 7 bases. CDR1 is SGHNT and CDR2 is YYREEE in the germline V gene (reference sequence). V was clipped by 3 bases and J by 6 bases; unmatched bases: 12. This CDR3 is built from 16 residues. For the CDR3, the DNA is TGTGCCAGCAGCTCCCGGGGACAGCGGTTCCCCAATGAGCAGTTCTTC. This translates into CASSSRGQRFPNEQFF.

This chain joins TRBV7-2 and TRBJ1-1; D may be TRBD1 (5 bases). The V gene's germline CDR1 is SGHTA and CDR2 FQGNSA. V was cut by 5 bases and J by 1 base, with 8 bases left in between. This CDR3 is built from 13 residues. DNA of the CDR3: TGTGCCAGCAGCCCGCAGGGGAACACTGAAGCTTTCTTT. It specifies CASSPQGNTEAFF.

Only one count was recorded for this clone. This rearrangement joins TRBV15 to TRBJ2-5; D is possibly TRBD1 (5 bases). This CDR3 region has 13 residues. V lost 5 bases and J lost 0, with 7 bases in between. Looked up from germline, CDR1 is LNHNV and CDR2 is YYDKDF (reference sequence). The CDR3 nucleotides read TGTGCCACCAGCTTACAGGACCAAGAGACCCAGTACTTC. It encodes CATSLQDQETQYF.

J is TRBJ1-2 and V is TRBV29-1, with 9 bases aligning to TRBD1. There are 17 residues in the CDR3. Germline loops: CDR1 SQVTM, CDR2 ANQGSEA. V lost 0 bases to trimming and J lost 8 bases; unmatched junction nucleotides: 16. CDR3 in DNA: TGCAGCGTTGAAGATCGGGGGACAGGGCCGCTGGAGAAAGGCTACACCTTC. The encoded protein is CSVEDRGTGPLEKGYTF. The variable domain in full, completed from reference TRBV29-1 and TRBJ1-2, reads SAVISQKPSRDICQRGTSLTIQCQVDSQVTMMFWYRQQPGQSLTLIATANQGSEATYESGFVIDKFPISRPNLTFSTLTVSNMSPEDSSIYLCSVEDRGTGPLEKGYTFGSGTRLTVV.

The CDR3 sequence: CASSDIDRANTEAFF. The CDR3 DNA is TGTGCCAGCAGCGATATAGACAGGGCTAACACTGAAGCTTTCTTT. The rearrangement links TRBV7-9 to TRBJ1-1; 7 positions match TRBD1. V lost 5 bases to trimming and J lost 2 bases; unmatched junction nucleotides: 8. CDR3 size: 15 residues. Looked up from germline, CDR1 is SEHNR and CDR2 is FQNEAQ (reference sequence).

The chain combines TRBV6-1 with TRBJ2-5, with D perhaps matching TRBD1 (6 bases). The CDR3 has 14 residues. V was cut by 0 bases and J by 5 bases, with 10 bases left in between. Germline lookup yields CDR1 MNHNS and CDR2 SASEGT. The CDR3 loop is CASSEAWGPETQYF. CDR3 DNA sequence: TGTGCCAGCAGTGAAGCTTGGGGGCCTGAGACCCAGTACTTC.

This clone was recorded once. This rearrangement joins TRBV11-2 to TRBJ2-5; 9 nucleotides agree with TRBD2. Germline CDR1 SGHAT, CDR2 FQNNGV. The CDR3 is 14 residues long. J lost 7 bases, V lost 2 bases, and 5 bases had no gene match. The CDR3 protein is CASSLLAGLGTQYF. In nucleotides, the CDR3 is TGTGCCAGCAGCTTACTAGCGGGGCTGGGGACCCAGTACTTC.

The chain recombines TRBV11-3 with TRBJ2-3, with unresolved D. Germline CDR1 is SGHNT and CDR2 is YENEEA. The ends were cut back, 1 base at V and 5 bases at J, with 7 bases in the middle. The CDR3 consists of 13 residues. As DNA, the CDR3 is TGTGCCAGCAGCTTAGTTCCAGAAGATACGCAGTATTTT. Translated: CASSLVPEDTQYF.

The V call is TRBV3-1 (or the pseudogene TRBV3-2), the J call TRBJ2-1; D may be TRBD1 (6 bases). The V gene's germline CDR1 is LGHDT and CDR2 YNNKEL (reference sequence). This CDR3 spans 13 amino acids. Trimming left V 2 bases short and J 7 bases short, with 9 bases between. CDR3 DNA: TGTGCCAGCAGCCAACAGGGGCAAAATGAGCAGTTCTTC. It specifies CASSQQGQNEQFF.

V usage is TRBV7-3 and J usage is TRBJ1-6; D ambiguous. Per germline, CDR1 SGHTA and CDR2 FQGTGA. The CDR3 is 13 amino acids. Trimming took 5 bases from V and 8 from J, leaving 10 bases between them. The CDR3 nucleotides read TGTGCCAGCAGCGTTAACGGGGATTCACCCCTCCACTTT. It yields the protein CASSVNGDSPLHF.

This clone is a singleton in its sample. The rearrangement links TRBV20-1 to TRBJ2-7; D is unresolved. V lost 5 bases, J lost 3 bases, and 14 bases lay in between. Germline CDR1 is DFQATT and CDR2 is SNEGSKA (reference sequence). This CDR3 is 13 amino acids long. This CDR3 reads CSAGAYFLYEQYF. Written as DNA, the CDR3 is TGCAGTGCTGGTGCCTACTTCCTCTACGAGCAGTACTTC.

The sample holds one count of this clone. This chain uses TRBV2 with TRBJ2-5; no definite D call. CDR3 length: 10 amino acids. Germline V gene sequence: CDR1 SNHLY, CDR2 FYNNEI. Trimming took off 10 bases at V and 5 bases at J, with 8 bases between the two ends. The CDR3 loop is CATDWETQYF. The DNA of the CDR3 is TGTGCCACAGATTGGGAGACCCAGTACTTC.

The genes are TRBV9 and TRBJ2-5; a possible D gene is TRBD2 (6 bases). The germline V and J ends were trimmed by 0 bases and 4 bases, with 19 bases remaining between them. The germline gives CDR1 SGDLS, CDR2 YYNGEE. There are 17 residues in the CDR3. The CDR3 sequence is CASSVGLELASGETQYF. The DNA of the CDR3 is TGTGCCAGCAGCGTAGGACTAGAATTGGCAAGCGGAGAGACCCAGTACTTC.

The V call is TRBV5-4, the J call TRBJ2-5; 9 bases map to TRBD1. CDR1 is SGHNT and CDR2 is YYREEE in the germline V gene (reference sequence). V lost 3 bases to trimming and J lost 2 bases; unmatched junction nucleotides: 11. The CDR3 extends over 17 amino acids. The CDR3 sequence: CASSSTGTGLGQETQYF. In DNA, the CDR3 is TGTGCCAGCAGCTCGACCGGGACAGGGCTGGGTCAAGAGACCCAGTACTTC.

The rearrangement links TRBV18 to TRBJ2-1; tentatively, D is TRBD1 (7 bases). Germline CDR1 KGHSH, CDR2 LQKENI. The CDR3 covers 15 residues. V lost 5 bases, J lost 6 bases, and 17 bases lay in between. The CDR3 nucleotides are TGTGCCAGCTCAGGGCGGAACAGGGGAGGCAATGAGCAGTTCTTC. Its translation: CASSGRNRGGNEQFF.

The chain is built from TRBV28 and TRBJ1-1; the match to TRBD1 covers 7 bases. V shed 6 bases, J shed 7 bases, and the junction held 14 bases outside the gene matches. Germline CDR1 and CDR2: MDHEN and SYDVKM. The CDR3 spans 15 residues. CDR3 coding DNA: TGTGCCAGCAGCCCAGGGGGGCAGGGCGACATTGAAGCTTTCTTT. Protein product: CASSPGGQGDIEAFF.

This sequence joins TRBV7-2 and TRBJ2-1, with D unclear. The CDR3 has 13 amino acids. The germline V and J ends were trimmed by 5 bases and 9 bases, with 14 bases remaining between them. Per the germline V gene, CDR1 is SGHTA and CDR2 is FQGNSA. The CDR3 loop is CASSPKTGGEQFF. CDR3 DNA: TGTGCCAGCAGCCCGAAAACGGGTGGTGAGCAGTTCTTC.

The CDR3 region is CSVGQGAGTEAFF. CDR3 bases: TGCAGCGTTGGTCAGGGGGCAGGCACTGAAGCTTTCTTT. The chain employs TRBV29-1 and TRBJ1-1, with 8 bases that match TRBD1. This CDR3 region has 13 residues. The germline gives CDR1 SQVTM, CDR2 ANQGSEA. The V and J ends lost 4 bases and 4 bases, in that order; junction bases with no gene match: 5.

V gene TRBV28 combines with J gene TRBJ2-3, with a possible D match to TRBD2 (5 bases). Trimming removed 11 bases at V and 6 bases at J, with 18 bases between. The CDR3 runs to 13 residues. Germline V gives CDR1 MDHEN, CDR2 SYDVKM. CDR3 amino acids: CAGRAGWSDTQYF. The CDR3 bases are TGTGCCGGGCGGGCGGGTTGGTCCGATACGCAGTATTTT.

This clone was counted only a few times. The rearrangement uses TRBV11-2 and TRBJ2-5; TRBD2 aligns across 10 bases. Unmatched junction bases numbered 5, after V lost 5 bases and J lost 2 bases. Germline V CDR1 and CDR2: SGHAT, FQNNGV. This CDR3 contains 15 residues. CDR3 loop: CASSLLAGTQETQYF. The CDR3 region has the DNA TGTGCCAGCAGCCTACTAGCGGGGACTCAAGAGACCCAGTACTTC.

The rearrangement joins TRBV24-1 to TRBJ1-5, with 7 bases matching TRBD1. Germline trimming cut 3 bases from V and 0 bases from J; bases unmatched to any gene: 4. There are 16 residues in the CDR3. Per the germline V gene, CDR1 is KGHDR and CDR2 is SFDVKD. CDR3 region: CATSDATGVSNQPQHF. The CDR3 DNA reads TGTGCCACCAGTGATGCCACAGGGGTTAGCAATCAGCCCCAGCATTTT.

CDR3 coding DNA: TGTGCCAGCAAGAGGCAGAACACTGAAGCTTTCTTT. It yields the protein CASKRQNTEAFF. The chain recombines TRBV6-5 with TRBJ1-1; D ambiguous. The CDR3 has 12 amino acids. With 7 bases removed from V and 1 base from J, the gap between germline ends came to 7 bases. Germline lookup yields CDR1 MNHEY and CDR2 SVGAGI.

The V gene is TRBV3-1 (or the pseudogene TRBV3-2), the J gene TRBJ2-1; TRBD1 agrees at 7 bases. Germline CDR1 reads LGHDT; CDR2 reads YNNKEL (reference sequence). The V segment lost 2 bases and the J segment 4 bases; nucleotides outside the gene matches: 5. The CDR3 has 15 amino acids. CDR3 nucleotides: TGTGCCAGCAGCCAATGGGCAGGGGGTTACAATGAGCAGTTCTTC. Its translation is CASSQWAGGYNEQFF.

The rearrangement uses TRBV30 and TRBJ2-3, with 12 bases matching TRBD2. This CDR3 comprises 15 residues. Germline loops: CDR1 GTSNPN, CDR2 SVGIG (reference sequence). Trimming removed 4 bases from V and 4 bases from J; junction bases left unmatched: 6. In DNA, the CDR3 is TGTGCCTGGACGCTCGGACTAGCGGGGCCAGATACGCAGTATTTT. Protein: CAWTLGLAGPDTQYF.

The rearrangement uses TRBV25-1 and TRBJ1-3, with D unresolved. The V end lost 5 bases, the J end lost 1 base, and 15 bases lay between the germline ends. The CDR3 runs 16 residues. Germline values: CDR1 MGHDK, CDR2 SYGVNS. The CDR3 DNA sequence: TGTGCCAGCAGTAGAGGTGCTTCACGTTCTGGAAACACCATATATTTT. Its protein is CASSRGASRSGNTIYF.

V and J are TRBV15 and TRBJ1-3, with D possibly matching TRBD1 (5 bases). CDR1 and CDR2 (germline): LNHNV, YYDKDF (reference sequence). This CDR3 has 15 residues. V was pared by 6 bases and J by 0 bases, with 12 bases between. CDR3 DNA: TGTGCCACCAGTAAGCAAGGGGTCTCTGGAAACACCATATATTTT. Protein sequence: CATSKQGVSGNTIYF.

The chain combines TRBV19 with TRBJ2-7; TRBD1 aligns across 8 bases. The CDR3 loop spans 14 amino acids. The germline V gene encodes CDR1 LNHDA and CDR2 SQIVND (reference sequence). With 10 bases clipped from V and 5 bases from J, the junction kept 13 bases outside the gene matches. This chain's CDR3 is CATRTRTGTNEQYF. The CDR3 bases are TGTGCCACCAGGACGAGGACAGGGACCAACGAGCAGTACTTC.